The 15 T cell receptor beta chains below all came from one sample that was sequenced in a study of cytomegalovirus exposure and HLA in healthy donors. Repertoires were generated with immunoSEQ multiplex PCR, while TCRdb's copy carries only in-frame clones and drops some. Of 300,000 to 450,000 clones listed, 80% to 90% were seen once; the top ten hold around 0.8%. Material: PBMCs. The receptor source for this set is a woman aged 18-30 years in good health and CMV-seronegative.

The chain employs TRBV12-1 and TRBJ2-7; the table's D call of TRBD2 was not tested on the DNA. TRBV12-1 is given as a pseudogene. The CDR3 totals 15 residues. The DNA of the CDR3 is TGTGCCAGCAGCTACCCACTCATCTTTTTTTACGAGCAGTACTTC. Its protein product is CASSYPLIFFYEQYF.

The chain employs TRBV13 and TRBJ2-7, with 11 nucleotides matching TRBD2. CDR1 and CDR2 (germline): PRHDT, FYEKMQ (reference sequence). The CDR3 loop spans 14 amino acids. J lost 2 bases, V lost 5 bases, and 2 bases had no gene match. The CDR3 protein is CASSDSGRAYEQYF. The CDR3 DNA reads TGTGCCAGCAGCGATAGCGGGAGGGCCTACGAGCAGTACTTC.

The rearrangement links TRBV11-2 to TRBJ2-7, with 10 bases fitting TRBD2. Trimming took 5 bases from V and 0 from J; bases not matched to a gene: 7. The CDR3 length is 16 residues. Germline-derived CDR1 and CDR2 are SGHAT and FQNNGV. CDR3 sequence (DNA): TGTGCCAGCAGCCGGGTAGCGGGAGGCGTCTCCTACGAGCAGTACTTC. Translating gives CASSRVAGGVSYEQYF.

V is TRBV7-9 and J is TRBJ2-7, with D possibly being TRBD1 (5 bases). Germline V gives CDR1 SEHNR, CDR2 FQNEAQ (reference sequence). This CDR3 is built from 13 residues. Trimming pared 4 bases from V and 4 bases from J, leaving 11 bases between. CDR3 coding DNA: TGTGCCAGCAGCTCAACTCAGGGATACGAGCAGTACTTC. Residues: CASSSTQGYEQYF. Supplemented by reference TRBV7-9 and TRBJ2-7, the full variable domain reads DTGVSQNPRHKITKRGQNVTFRCDPISEHNRLYWYRQTLGQGPEFLTYFQNEAQLEKSRLLSDRFSAERPKGSFSTLEIQRTEQGDSAMYLCASSSTQGYEQYFGPGTRLTVT.

This chain uses TRBV28 with TRBJ2-7, with TRBD1 matching 10 bases. This CDR3 comprises 17 residues. Germline trimming cut 6 bases from V and 2 bases from J; bases unmatched to any gene: 13. CDR1 is MDHEN, CDR2 SYDVKM, per germline. This CDR3 reads CASRMIGGQGPPYEQYF. The CDR3 DNA sequence: TGTGCCAGCAGAATGATCGGGGGACAGGGGCCCCCCTACGAGCAGTACTTC.

The chain recombines TRBV6-5 with TRBJ2-7; TRBD2 might be the D (6 bases). Trimming stripped 6 bases from V and 6 bases from J, with 18 bases between. This CDR3 is 14 amino acids long. The V gene's germline CDR1 is MNHEY and CDR2 SVGAGI. The CDR3 DNA reads TGTGCCAGCAGCCTCGGGGGTCAGGAGCGCGAGCAGTACTTC. Translation: CASSLGGQEREQYF.

The chain combines TRBV19 with TRBJ2-2; 7 bases match TRBD1. The trim removed 8 bases at V and 0 bases at J, leaving 6 bases unmatched. The CDR3 totals 15 residues. Germline V gene data show CDR1 as LNHDA and CDR2 as SQIVND (reference sequence). For the CDR3, the DNA is TGTGCCAGTCGACAGGGCGCCCCGAACACCGGGGAGCTGTTTTTT. This translates into CASRQGAPNTGELFF.

The chain combines TRBV5-1 with TRBJ2-7, with D unclear. Germline V gives CDR1 SGHRS, CDR2 YFSETQ. The CDR3 is 12 amino acids. Trimming cost V 9 bases and J 4 bases, with 14 bases left between them. The CDR3 nucleotides are TGCGCCACCGCTTCAACCGGTTACGAGCAGTACTTC. This gives the protein CATASTGYEQYF. The full variable domain, with the rest looked up from reference TRBV5-1 and TRBJ2-7, is KAGVTQTPRYLIKTRGQQVTLSCSPISGHRSVSWYQQTPGQGLQFLFEYFSETQRNKGNFPGRFSGRQFSNSRSEMNVSTLELGDSALYLCATASTGYEQYFGPGTRLTVT.

The rearrangement links TRBV28 to TRBJ1-2, with 8 bases that match TRBD1. The trim removed 5 bases at V and 7 bases at J, leaving 9 bases unmatched. The CDR3 covers 14 residues. CDR1 and CDR2 (germline): MDHEN, SYDVKM. The DNA of the CDR3 is TGTGCCAGCAGTGAGGACAGGGAGCCGTTTGGCTACACCTTC. This translates into CASSEDREPFGYTF.

The CDR3 coding sequence is TGTGCCAGCAGTGAAGGAGGAACTAGCTCCTACGAGCAGTACTTC. It translates to CASSEGGTSSYEQYF. The chain employs TRBV6-1 and TRBJ2-7, with a weak D call TRBD2 (5 bases). This CDR3 has 15 amino acids. Trimming removed 1 base from V and 0 bases from J, with 10 bases in between. CDR1 and CDR2 from the germline V gene are MNHNS and SASEGT.

The chain employs TRBV11-2 and TRBJ1-5; D perhaps matches TRBD1 (6 bases). CDR3 size: 14 residues. V was trimmed by 1 base and J by 6 bases, leaving 10 bases between them. Germline V gene sequence: CDR1 SGHAT, CDR2 FQNNGV. Here the CDR3 DNA reads TGTGCCAGCAGCTTAGCACCAGGGGTTCAGCCCCAGCATTTT. The encoded protein is CASSLAPGVQPQHF.

Concerning this clone: Other DNA sequences in the same sample also yield this CDR3. The J gene is TRBJ1-2, the V gene TRBV27; the match to TRBD1 covers 9 bases. Per germline, CDR1 MNHEY and CDR2 SMNVEV (reference sequence). The CDR3 runs to 13 residues. Losses at the gene ends were 3 bases for V and 4 bases for J; bases not matched to a gene: 0. This chain's CDR3 is CASSLDRGYGYTF. CDR3 DNA sequence: TGTGCCAGCAGTTTGGACAGGGGCTATGGCTACACCTTC.

The rearrangement links TRBV5-1 to TRBJ2-7, with D perhaps TRBD2 (5 bases). In germline, CDR1 is SGHRS, CDR2 YFSETQ. V was trimmed by 5 bases and J by 3 bases, leaving 36 bases between them. The CDR3 contains 21 residues. The CDR3: CASRYRAPVVATSSVLYEQYF. Written as DNA, the CDR3 is TGCGCCAGCAGGTATAGGGCCCCGGTGGTAGCGACTTCTAGTGTCCTCTACGAGCAGTACTTC.

This clone has a single count. This rearrangement joins TRBV11-2 to TRBJ2-7; D ambiguous. This CDR3 is 15 amino acids long. Germline CDR1 and CDR2: SGHAT and FQNNGV. V lost 3 bases and J lost 0, with 12 bases in between. The CDR3 DNA reads as TGTGCCAGCAGCTTGAGTAGCCAGAACTCCTACGAGCAGTACTTC. It encodes CASSLSSQNSYEQYF.

V usage is TRBV7-2 and J usage is TRBJ2-7; tentatively, D is TRBD2 (5 bases). Germline V gives CDR1 SGHTA, CDR2 FQGNSA. V shed 5 bases and J shed 7 bases, with 12 bases lying between them. The CDR3 contains 12 residues. CDR3 amino acids: CASSPATGEQYF. The DNA for the CDR3 is TGTGCCAGCAGCCCCGCGACGGGGGAGCAGTACTTC.